This TCR beta chain was captured in a study of cytomegalovirus exposure and HLA in healthy donors. Points from the study as a whole: In a later analysis, a missense DCLRE1C variant was linked to TCR beta V- and J-gene trimming.

As to this clone: Antigen: not known.

Germline V lookup: CDR1 KGHSH, CDR2 LQKENI. The CDR3 covers 17 residues. V lost 1 base to trimming and J lost 4 bases; unmatched junction nucleotides: 6. The PCR contained 60 Vbeta and 13 Jbeta primers. Here immunoSEQ multiplex PCR was the method, and the copy in TCRdb shows in-frame clones only, minus some. The top ten clones hold 5.5% of a sample with approximately 79,000 clones, around 79% of them seen once. The source of this sequence is a male donor in good health and CMV-seropositive. J is TRBJ2-2 and V is TRBV18, with TRBD2 matching over 10 bases. Input material: PBMCs. CDR3 sequence: CASSPRRTSGRTGELFF. CDR3 DNA: TGTGCCAGCTCACCACGAAGGACTAGCGGCCGCACCGGGGAGCTGTTTTTT.